Below, 7 T cell receptor beta chains from the same sample are listed, as sequenced in a study of T-cell reconstitution after alpha-beta-depleted transplantation in children. For TCRbeta, the library was prepared with unique molecular identifiers. One entry per CDR3 protein results from TCRdb running MiXCR on the PCR reads. This sample has hundreds of thousands of distinct CDR3 sequences, with approximately 12% found just once. The sample here was PBMCs, mostly from graft donor cells, taken 360 days after TCRalphabeta/CD19-depleted stem cell transplant. These receptors were taken from a male patient aged 10 to 17 who had a stem cell transplant for acute myeloid leukemia, so the T cells may come from the graft donor.

This clonotype was picked up a small number of times. V gene TRBV7-3 combines with J gene TRBJ1-6, with D possibly matching TRBD1 (5 bases). Germline V gene lookup returns CDR1 SGHTA and CDR2 FQGTGA. Trimming removed 5 bases at V and 9 bases at J, with 11 bases between. The CDR3 consists of 13 residues. The CDR3 DNA reads as TGTGCCAGCAGCCGGGGGTCCGGTTCACCCCTCCACTTT. Amino acid sequence: CASSRGSGSPLHF.

This clonotype was found a few times. This chain connects TRBV9 to TRBJ2-7, with D perhaps TRBD2 (6 bases). In germline, CDR1 is SGDLS, CDR2 YYNGEE. The V end lost 0 bases, the J end lost 3 bases, and 13 bases lay between the germline ends. This CDR3 contains 15 residues. CDR3 loop: CASSVGGGTLYEQYF. The CDR3 DNA sequence: TGTGCCAGCAGCGTAGGGGGCGGGACGCTCTACGAGCAGTACTTC.

This clonotype was observed a handful of times. The chain combines TRBV5-1 with TRBJ1-5; D is unresolved. The CDR3 covers 15 residues. Germline V gene lookup returns CDR1 SGHRS and CDR2 YFSETQ. V was trimmed by 4 bases and J by 0 bases, leaving 11 bases between them. The CDR3 bases are TGCGCCAGCAGCCGAGATGGGAATAGCAATCAGCCCCAGCATTTT. This gives the protein CASSRDGNSNQPQHF.

There are a few counts of this clonotype. The gene calls are TRBV7-2 and TRBJ2-1; 7 bases fit TRBD2. CDR3 length: 12 amino acids. With 5 bases clipped from V and 8 bases from J, the junction kept 3 bases outside the gene matches. CDR1 and CDR2 (germline): SGHTA, FQGNSA. CDR3: CASSPSGHEQFF. The CDR3 DNA reads as TGTGCCAGCAGCCCTAGCGGACATGAGCAGTTCTTC.

This clonotype was observed many times. This chain joins TRBV4-2 and TRBJ2-7; perhaps D is TRBD1 or TRBD2 (7 bases each). The CDR3 is made up of 16 amino acids. Germline V CDR1 and CDR2: LGHNA, YNFKEQ. The V end was cut by 0 bases, the J end by 4 bases, with 16 bases between. CDR3 coding DNA: TGTGCCAGCAGCCAAGATTGGGAGGGGGCGAATTACGAGCAGTACTTC. Protein product: CASSQDWEGANYEQYF.

A few counts support this clonotype. The rearrangement links TRBV20-1 to TRBJ2-1; tentative D call: TRBD1 (5 bases). Trimming cost V 4 bases and J 9 bases, with 10 bases left between them. CDR1 is DFQATT and CDR2 is SNEGSKA in the germline V gene (reference sequence). The CDR3 loop spans 11 amino acids. CDR3 nucleotide sequence: TGCAGTGCTAACCAGGGCGGTGAGCAGTTCTTC. Translation gives CSANQGGEQFF.

Only a few counts were recorded for this clonotype. The rearrangement joins TRBV7-2 to TRBJ2-7, with 9 positions matching TRBD2. CDR1 and CDR2 (germline): SGHTA, FQGNSA. The length of the CDR3 is 15 residues. V was clipped by 5 bases and J by 3 bases; unmatched bases: 8. CDR3 residues: CASSRTSDALYEQYF. Written as DNA, the CDR3 is TGTGCCAGCAGCCGGACTAGCGATGCACTCTACGAGCAGTACTTC.